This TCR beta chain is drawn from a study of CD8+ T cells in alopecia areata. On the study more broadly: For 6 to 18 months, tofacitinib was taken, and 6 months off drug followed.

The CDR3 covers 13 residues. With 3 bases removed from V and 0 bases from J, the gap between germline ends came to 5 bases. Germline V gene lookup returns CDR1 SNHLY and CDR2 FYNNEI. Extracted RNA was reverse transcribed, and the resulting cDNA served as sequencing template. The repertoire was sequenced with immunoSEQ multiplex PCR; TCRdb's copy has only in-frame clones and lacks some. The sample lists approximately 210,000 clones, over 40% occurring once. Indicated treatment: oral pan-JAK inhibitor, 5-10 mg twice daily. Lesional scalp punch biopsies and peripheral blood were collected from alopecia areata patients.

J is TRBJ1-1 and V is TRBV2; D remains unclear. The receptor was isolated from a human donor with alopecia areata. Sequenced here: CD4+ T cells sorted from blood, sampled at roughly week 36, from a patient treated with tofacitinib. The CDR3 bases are TGTGCCAGCAGTGACACTATGAACACTGAAGCTTTCTTT. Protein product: CASSDTMNTEAFF.